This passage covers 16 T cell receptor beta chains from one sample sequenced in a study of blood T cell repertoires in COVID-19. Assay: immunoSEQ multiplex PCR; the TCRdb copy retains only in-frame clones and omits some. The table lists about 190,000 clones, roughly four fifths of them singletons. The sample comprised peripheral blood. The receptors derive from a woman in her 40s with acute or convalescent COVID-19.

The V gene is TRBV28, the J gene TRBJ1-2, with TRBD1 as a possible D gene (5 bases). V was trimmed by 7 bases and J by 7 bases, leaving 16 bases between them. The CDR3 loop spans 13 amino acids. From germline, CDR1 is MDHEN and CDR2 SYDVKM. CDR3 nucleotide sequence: TGTGCCAGCACCCGGGGGGGGTTTTCTGGCTACACCTTC. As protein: CASTRGGFSGYTF.

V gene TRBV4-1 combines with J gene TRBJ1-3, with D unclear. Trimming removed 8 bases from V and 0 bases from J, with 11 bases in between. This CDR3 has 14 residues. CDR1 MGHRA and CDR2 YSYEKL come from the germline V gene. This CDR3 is CASPRKSSGNTIYF. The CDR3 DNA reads TGCGCCAGCCCTAGAAAGAGCTCTGGAAACACCATATATTTT.

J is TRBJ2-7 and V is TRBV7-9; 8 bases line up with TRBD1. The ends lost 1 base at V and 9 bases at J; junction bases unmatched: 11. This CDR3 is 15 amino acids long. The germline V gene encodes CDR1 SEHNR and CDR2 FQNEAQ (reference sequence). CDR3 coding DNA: TGTGCCAGCAGCTTAGGTAGTAACAGGGGGAGCGGGCAGTACTTC. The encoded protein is CASSLGSNRGSGQYF. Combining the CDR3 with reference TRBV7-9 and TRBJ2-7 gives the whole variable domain DTGVSQNPRHKITKRGQNVTFRCDPISEHNRLYWYRQTLGQGPEFLTYFQNEAQLEKSRLLSDRFSAERPKGSFSTLEIQRTEQGDSAMYLCASSLGSNRGSGQYFGPGTRLTVT.

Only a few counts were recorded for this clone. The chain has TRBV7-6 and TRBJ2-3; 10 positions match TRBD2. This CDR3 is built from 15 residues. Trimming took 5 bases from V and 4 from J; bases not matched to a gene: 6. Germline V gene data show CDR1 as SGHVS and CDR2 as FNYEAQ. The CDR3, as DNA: TGTGCCAGCAGCCCTCGGACTAGCGGTTCAGATACGCAGTATTTT. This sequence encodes CASSPRTSGSDTQYF.

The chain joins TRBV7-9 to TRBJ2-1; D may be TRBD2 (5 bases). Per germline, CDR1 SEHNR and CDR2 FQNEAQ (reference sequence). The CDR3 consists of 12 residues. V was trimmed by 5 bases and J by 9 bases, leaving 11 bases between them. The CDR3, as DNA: TGTGCCAGCAGCACTGGTCGGGGTGAGCAGTTCTTC. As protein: CASSTGRGEQFF.

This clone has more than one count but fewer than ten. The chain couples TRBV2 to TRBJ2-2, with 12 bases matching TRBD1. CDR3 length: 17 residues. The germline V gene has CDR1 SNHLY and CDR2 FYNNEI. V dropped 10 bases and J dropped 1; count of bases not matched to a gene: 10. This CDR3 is CAIPGQGAGRNTGELFF. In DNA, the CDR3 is TGTGCCATCCCGGGACAGGGGGCAGGGAGGAACACCGGGGAGCTGTTTTTT.

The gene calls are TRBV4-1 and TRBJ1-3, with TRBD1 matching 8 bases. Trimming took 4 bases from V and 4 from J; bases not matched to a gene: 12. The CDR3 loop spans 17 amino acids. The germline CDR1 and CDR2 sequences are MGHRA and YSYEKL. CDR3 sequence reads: CASSPVGQGATGNTIYF. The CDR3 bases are TGCGCCAGCAGCCCCGTAGGGCAGGGGGCGACGGGAAACACCATATATTTT.

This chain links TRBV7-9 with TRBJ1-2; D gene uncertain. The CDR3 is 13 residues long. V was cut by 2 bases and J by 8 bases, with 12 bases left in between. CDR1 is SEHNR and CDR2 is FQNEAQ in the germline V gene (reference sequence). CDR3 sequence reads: CASSLSRRYGYTF. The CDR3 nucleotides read TGTGCCAGCAGCTTATCCCGCAGGTACGGCTACACCTTC.

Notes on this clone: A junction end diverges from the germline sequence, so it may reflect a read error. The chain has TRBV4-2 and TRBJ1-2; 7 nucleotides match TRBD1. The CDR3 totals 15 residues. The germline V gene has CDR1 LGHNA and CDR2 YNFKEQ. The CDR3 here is CASGQGAGGNYGYTF. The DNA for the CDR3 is TGTGCCAGCGGCCAAGGGGCAGGGGGGAACTATGGCTACACCTTC.

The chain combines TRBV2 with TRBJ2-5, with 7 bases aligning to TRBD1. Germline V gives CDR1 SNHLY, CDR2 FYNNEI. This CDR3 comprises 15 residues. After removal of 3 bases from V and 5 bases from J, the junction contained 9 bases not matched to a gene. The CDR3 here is CASSETRQGWETQYF. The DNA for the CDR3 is TGTGCCAGCAGTGAGACCCGACAGGGTTGGGAGACCCAGTACTTC.

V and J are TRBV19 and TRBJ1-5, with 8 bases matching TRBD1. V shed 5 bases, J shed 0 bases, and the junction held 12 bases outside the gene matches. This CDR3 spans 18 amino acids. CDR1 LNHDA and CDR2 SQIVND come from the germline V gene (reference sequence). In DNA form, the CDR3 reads TGTGCCAGTAGTCCTGGGACAGGACAAAGCTATAGCAATCAGCCCCAGCATTTT. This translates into CASSPGTGQSYSNQPQHF.

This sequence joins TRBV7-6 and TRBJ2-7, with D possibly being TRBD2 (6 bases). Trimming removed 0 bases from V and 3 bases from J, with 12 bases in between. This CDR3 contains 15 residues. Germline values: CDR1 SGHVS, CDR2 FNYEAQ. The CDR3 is CASSLAPGGIYEQYF. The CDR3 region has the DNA TGTGCCAGCAGCTTAGCCCCTGGCGGGATCTACGAGCAGTACTTC.

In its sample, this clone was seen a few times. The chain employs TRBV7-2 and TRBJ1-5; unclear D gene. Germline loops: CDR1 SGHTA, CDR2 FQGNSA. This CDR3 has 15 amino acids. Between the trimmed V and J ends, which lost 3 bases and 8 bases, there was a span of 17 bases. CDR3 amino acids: CASSLGPGIWEPQHF. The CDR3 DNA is TGTGCCAGCAGCTTGGGTCCCGGGATTTGGGAGCCCCAGCATTTT.

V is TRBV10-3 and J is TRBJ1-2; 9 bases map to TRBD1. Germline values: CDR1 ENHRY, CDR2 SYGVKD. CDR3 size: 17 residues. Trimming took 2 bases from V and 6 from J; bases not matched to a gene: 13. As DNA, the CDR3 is TGTGCCATCAGTGAGCGGGACAGGGTAGACGTCGCCCATGGCTACACCTTC. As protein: CAISERDRVDVAHGYTF.

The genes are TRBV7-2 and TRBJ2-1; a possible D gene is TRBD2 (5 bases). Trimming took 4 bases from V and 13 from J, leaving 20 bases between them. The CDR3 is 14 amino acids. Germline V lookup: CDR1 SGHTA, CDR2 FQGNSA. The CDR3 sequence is CASSSAGIVFHQFF. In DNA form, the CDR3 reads TGTGCCAGCAGCTCCGCCGGGATTGTCTTCCACCAGTTCTTC.

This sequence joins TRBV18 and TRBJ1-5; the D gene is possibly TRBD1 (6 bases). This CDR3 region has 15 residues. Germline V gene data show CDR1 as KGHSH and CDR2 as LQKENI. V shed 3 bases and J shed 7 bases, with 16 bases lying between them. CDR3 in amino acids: CASSPDAGARQPQHF. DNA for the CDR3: TGTGCCAGCTCACCTGACGCGGGGGCCAGACAGCCCCAGCATTTT.